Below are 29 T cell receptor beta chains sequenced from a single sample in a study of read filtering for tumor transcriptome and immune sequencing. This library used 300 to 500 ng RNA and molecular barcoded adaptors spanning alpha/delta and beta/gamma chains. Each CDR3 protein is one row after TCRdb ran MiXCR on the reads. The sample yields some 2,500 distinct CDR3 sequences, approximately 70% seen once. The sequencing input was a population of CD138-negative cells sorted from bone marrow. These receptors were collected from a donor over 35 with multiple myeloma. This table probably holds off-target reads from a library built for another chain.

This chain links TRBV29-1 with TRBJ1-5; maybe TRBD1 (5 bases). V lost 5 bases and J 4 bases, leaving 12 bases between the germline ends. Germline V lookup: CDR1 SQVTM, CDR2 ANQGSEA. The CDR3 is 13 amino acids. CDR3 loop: CSVSQASNQPQHF. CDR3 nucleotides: TGCAGCGTTTCACAGGCCTCAAATCAGCCCCAGCATTTT.

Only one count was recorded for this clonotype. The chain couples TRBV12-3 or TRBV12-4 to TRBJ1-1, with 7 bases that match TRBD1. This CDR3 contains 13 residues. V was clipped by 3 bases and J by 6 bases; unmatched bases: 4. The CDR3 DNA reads TGTGCCAGCAGTTTCTCAGGGGGATCTGAAGCTTTCTTT. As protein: CASSFSGGSEAFF.

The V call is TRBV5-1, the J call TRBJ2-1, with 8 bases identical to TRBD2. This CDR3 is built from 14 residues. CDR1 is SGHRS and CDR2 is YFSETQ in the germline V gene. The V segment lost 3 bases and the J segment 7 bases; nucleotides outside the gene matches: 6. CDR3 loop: CASSSLAETNEQFF. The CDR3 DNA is TGCGCCAGCAGCTCACTAGCGGAGACGAATGAGCAGTTCTTC.

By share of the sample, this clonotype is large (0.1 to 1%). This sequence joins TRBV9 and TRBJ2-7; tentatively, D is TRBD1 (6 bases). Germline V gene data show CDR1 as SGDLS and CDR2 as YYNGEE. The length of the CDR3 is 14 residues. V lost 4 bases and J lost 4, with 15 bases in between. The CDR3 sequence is CASSPGVQGYEQYF. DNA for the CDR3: TGTGCCAGCAGCCCAGGGGTACAGGGTTACGAGCAGTACTTC.

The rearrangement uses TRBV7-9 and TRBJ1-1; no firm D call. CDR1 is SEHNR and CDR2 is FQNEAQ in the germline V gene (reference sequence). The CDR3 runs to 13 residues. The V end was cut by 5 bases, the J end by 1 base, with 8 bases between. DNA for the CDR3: TGTGCCAGCAGCCCGGGCCGGAACACTGAAGCTTTCTTT. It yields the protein CASSPGRNTEAFF. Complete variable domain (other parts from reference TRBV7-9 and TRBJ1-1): DTGVSQNPRHKITKRGQNVTFRCDPISEHNRLYWYRQTLGQGPEFLTYFQNEAQLEKSRLLSDRFSAERPKGSFSTLEIQRTEQGDSAMYLCASSPGRNTEAFFGQGTRLTVV.

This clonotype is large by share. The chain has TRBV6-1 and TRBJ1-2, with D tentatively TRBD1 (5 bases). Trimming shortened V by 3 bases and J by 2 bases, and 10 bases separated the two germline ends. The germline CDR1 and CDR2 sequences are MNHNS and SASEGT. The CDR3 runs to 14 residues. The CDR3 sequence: CASSEADRNYGYTF. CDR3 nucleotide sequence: TGTGCCAGCAGTGAGGCAGACAGAAACTATGGCTACACCTTC.

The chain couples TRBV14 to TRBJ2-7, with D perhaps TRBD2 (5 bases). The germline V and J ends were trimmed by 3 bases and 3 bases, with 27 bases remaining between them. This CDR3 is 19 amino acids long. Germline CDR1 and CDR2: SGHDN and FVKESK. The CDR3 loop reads CASSHSGVWSMVRNYEQYF. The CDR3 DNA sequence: TGTGCCAGCAGCCACTCCGGGGTCTGGTCTATGGTAAGAAACTACGAGCAGTACTTC.

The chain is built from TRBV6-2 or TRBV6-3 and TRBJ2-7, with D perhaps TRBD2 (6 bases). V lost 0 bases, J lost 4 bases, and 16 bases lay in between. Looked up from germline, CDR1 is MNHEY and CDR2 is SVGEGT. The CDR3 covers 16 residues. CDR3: CASSYSMQGGDYEQYF. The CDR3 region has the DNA TGTGCCAGCAGTTACTCGATGCAAGGAGGGGATTACGAGCAGTACTTC.

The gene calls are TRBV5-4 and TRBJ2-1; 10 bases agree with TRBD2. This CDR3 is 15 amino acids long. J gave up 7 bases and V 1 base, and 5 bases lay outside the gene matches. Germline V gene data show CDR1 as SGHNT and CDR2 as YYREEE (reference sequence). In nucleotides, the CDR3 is TGTGCCAGCAGCTTGCGGCTAGCGGGGGAAAATGAGCAGTTCTTC. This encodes CASSLRLAGENEQFF.

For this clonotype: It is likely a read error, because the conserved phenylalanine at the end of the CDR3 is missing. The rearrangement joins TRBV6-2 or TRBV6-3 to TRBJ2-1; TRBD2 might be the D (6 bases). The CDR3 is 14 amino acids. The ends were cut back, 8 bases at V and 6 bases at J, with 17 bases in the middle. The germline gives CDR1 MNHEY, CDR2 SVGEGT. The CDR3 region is CASDRGSVGNEQFL. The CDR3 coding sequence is TGTGCCAGCGATCGGGGGAGCGTAGGCAATGAGCAGTTCCTC.

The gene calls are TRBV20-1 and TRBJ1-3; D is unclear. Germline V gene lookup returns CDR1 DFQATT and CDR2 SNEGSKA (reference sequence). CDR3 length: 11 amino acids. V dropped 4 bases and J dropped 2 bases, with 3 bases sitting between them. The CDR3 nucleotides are TGCAGTGCTACTGCTGGAAACACCATATATTTT. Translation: CSATAGNTIYF.

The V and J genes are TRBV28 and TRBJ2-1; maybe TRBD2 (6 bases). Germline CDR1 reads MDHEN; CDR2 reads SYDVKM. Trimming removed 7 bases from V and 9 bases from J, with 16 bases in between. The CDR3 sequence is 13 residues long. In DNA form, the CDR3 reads TGTGCCAGCACTCCCGGGGGAGTAATTGAGCAGTTCTTC. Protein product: CASTPGGVIEQFF.

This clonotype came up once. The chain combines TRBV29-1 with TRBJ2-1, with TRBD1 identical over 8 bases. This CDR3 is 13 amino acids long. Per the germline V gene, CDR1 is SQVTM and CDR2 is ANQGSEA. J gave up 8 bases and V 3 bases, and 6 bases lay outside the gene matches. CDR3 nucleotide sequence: TGCAGCGTTGACCCAGGGGGCTTCGATGAGCAGTTCTTC. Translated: CSVDPGGFDEQFF.

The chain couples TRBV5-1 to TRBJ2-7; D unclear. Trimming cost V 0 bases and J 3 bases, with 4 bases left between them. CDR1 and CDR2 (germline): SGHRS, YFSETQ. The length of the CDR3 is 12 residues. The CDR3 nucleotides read TGCGCCAGCAGCTTGGATCTCTACGAGCAGTACTTC. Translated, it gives CASSLDLYEQYF.

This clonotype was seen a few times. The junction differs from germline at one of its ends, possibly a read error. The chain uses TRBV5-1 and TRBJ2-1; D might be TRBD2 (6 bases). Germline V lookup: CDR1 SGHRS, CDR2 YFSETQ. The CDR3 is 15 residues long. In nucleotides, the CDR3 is TGCGCCAGCAGCTTGAGGGCGGGAAACAACAATGGGCAGTTCTTC. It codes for CASSLRAGNNNGQFF.

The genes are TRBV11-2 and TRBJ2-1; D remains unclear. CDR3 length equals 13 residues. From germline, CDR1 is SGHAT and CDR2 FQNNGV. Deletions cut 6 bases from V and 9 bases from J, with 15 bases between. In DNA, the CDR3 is TGTGCCAGCAGTCCCACCAGTGGCGTTGAGCAGTTCTTC. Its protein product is CASSPTSGVEQFF.

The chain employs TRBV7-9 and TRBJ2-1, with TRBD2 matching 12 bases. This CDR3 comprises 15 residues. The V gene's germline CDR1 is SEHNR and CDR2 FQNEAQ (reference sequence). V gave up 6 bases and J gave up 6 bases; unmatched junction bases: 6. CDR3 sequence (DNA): TGTGCCAGCAGTCCTAGCGGGAGGGGTAGCAATGAGCAGTTCTTC. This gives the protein CASSPSGRGSNEQFF. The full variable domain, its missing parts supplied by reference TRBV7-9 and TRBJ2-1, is DTGVSQNPRHKITKRGQNVTFRCDPISEHNRLYWYRQTLGQGPEFLTYFQNEAQLEKSRLLSDRFSAERPKGSFSTLEIQRTEQGDSAMYLCASSPSGRGSNEQFFGPGTRLTVL.

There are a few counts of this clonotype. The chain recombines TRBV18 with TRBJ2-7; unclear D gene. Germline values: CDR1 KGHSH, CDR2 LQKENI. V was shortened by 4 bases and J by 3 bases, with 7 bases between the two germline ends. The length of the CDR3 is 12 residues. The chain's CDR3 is CASSQDLYEQYF. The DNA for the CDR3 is TGTGCCAGCTCACAAGACCTCTACGAGCAGTACTTC.

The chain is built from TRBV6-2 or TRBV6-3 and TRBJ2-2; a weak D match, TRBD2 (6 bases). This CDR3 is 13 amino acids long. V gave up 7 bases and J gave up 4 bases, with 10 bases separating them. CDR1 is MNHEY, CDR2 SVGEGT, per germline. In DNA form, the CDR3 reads TGTGCCAGCAAGAGGGGAGGCACCGGGGAGCTGTTTTTT. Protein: CASKRGGTGELFF.

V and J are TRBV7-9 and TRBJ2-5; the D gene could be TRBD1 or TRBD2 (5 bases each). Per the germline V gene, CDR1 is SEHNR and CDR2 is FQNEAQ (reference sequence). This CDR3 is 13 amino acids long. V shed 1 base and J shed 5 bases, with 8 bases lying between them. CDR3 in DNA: TGTGCCAGCAGCTTAGTGGGGGATGAGACCCAGTACTTC. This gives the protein CASSLVGDETQYF.

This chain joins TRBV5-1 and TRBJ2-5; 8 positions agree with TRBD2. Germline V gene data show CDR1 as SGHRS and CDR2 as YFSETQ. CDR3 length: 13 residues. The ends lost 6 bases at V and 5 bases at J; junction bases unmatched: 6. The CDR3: CASTLAGGETQYF. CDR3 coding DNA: TGCGCCAGCACCCTAGCGGGCGGGGAGACCCAGTACTTC.

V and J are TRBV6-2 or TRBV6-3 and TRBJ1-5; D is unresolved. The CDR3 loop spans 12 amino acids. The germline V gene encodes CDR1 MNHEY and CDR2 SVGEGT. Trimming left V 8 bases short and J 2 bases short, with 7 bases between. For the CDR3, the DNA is TGTGCCAGCCGTGTGGGCAATCAGCCCCAGCATTTT. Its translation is CASRVGNQPQHF.

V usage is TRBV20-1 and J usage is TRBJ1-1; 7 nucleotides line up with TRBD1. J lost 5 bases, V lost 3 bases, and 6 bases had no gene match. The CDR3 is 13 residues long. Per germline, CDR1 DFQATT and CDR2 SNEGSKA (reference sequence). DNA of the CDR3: TGCAGTGCTAGGCGACAGGGAGTTACTGAAGCTTTCTTT. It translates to CSARRQGVTEAFF.

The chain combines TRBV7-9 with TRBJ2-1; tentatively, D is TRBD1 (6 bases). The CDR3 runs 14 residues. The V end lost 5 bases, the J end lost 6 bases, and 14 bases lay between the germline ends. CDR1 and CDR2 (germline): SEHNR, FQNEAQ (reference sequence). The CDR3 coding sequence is TGTGCCAGCAGCCGGGACACATCTAGCAATGAGCAGTTCTTC. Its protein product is CASSRDTSSNEQFF.

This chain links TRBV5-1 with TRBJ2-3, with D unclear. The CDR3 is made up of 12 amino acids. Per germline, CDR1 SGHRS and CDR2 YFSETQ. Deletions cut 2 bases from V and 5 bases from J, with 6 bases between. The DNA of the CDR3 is TGCGCCAGCAGCTTATTAAGAGATACGCAGTATTTT. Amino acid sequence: CASSLLRDTQYF.

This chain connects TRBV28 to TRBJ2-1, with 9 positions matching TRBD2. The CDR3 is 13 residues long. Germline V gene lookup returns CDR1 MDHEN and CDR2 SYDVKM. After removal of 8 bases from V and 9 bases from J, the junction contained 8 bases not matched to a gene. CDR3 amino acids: CASVGLARTEQFF. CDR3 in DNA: TGTGCCAGCGTGGGACTAGCTCGAACTGAGCAGTTCTTC.

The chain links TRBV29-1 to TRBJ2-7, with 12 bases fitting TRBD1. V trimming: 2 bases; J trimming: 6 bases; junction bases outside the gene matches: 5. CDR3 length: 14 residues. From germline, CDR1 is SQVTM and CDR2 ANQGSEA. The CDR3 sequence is CSVERDRGLGEQYF. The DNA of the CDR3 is TGCAGCGTTGAACGGGACAGGGGGCTTGGCGAGCAGTACTTC.

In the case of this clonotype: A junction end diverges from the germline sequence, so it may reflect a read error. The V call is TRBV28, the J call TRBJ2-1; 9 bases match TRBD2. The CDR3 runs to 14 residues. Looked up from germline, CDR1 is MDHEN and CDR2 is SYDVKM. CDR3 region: CAGSLAGVYNEQFF. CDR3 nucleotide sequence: TGTGCCGGCAGTTTAGCGGGGGTTTACAATGAGCAGTTCTTC.

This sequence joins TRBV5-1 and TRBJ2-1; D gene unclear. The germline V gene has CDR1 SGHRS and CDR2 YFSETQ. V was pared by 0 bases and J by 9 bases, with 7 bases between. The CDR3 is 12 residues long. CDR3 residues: CASSLGKIEQFF. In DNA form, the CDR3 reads TGCGCCAGCAGCTTGGGTAAAATTGAGCAGTTCTTC.